Below, 2 T cell receptor beta chains from the same sample are listed, as sequenced in a study of immune evolution from preneoplasia to lung adenocarcinoma. Using immunoSEQ multiplex PCR, the repertoire was profiled, and TCRdb retains in-frame clones only, with some absent. The sample holds some 12,000 clones, about 83% seen once. Material: FFPE tissue from an adenomatous hyperplasia lung lesion. Subset denoted: atypical adenomatous hyperplasia (AAH), lung preneoplasia. The receptor set was obtained from a person aged 50-70 years with lung adenocarcinoma.

The chain has TRBV2 and TRBJ2-7, with D perhaps matching TRBD1 (6 bases). Trimming left V 8 bases short and J 2 bases short, with 10 bases between. This CDR3 is 12 amino acids long. Germline V lookup: CDR1 SNHLY, CDR2 FYNNEI. The CDR3: CASGGQAYEQYF. CDR3 nucleotides: TGTGCCAGCGGGGGACAAGCCTACGAGCAGTACTTC.

This rearrangement joins TRBV25-1 to TRBJ1-1; TRBD1 might be the D (5 bases). The CDR3 is 12 amino acids. The germline V gene has CDR1 MGHDK and CDR2 SYGVNS. V dropped 7 bases and J dropped 7 bases, with 13 bases sitting between them. CDR3 in DNA: TGTGCCAGCACCGGGGGGGTCTTTGAAGCTTTCTTT. As protein: CASTGGVFEAFF.